Each of the 30 T cell receptor beta chains below was sequenced from the same sample in a study of spatial heterogeneity in lung cancer. MiXCR, run by TCRdb on the 5' RACE reads, gives a single entry per CDR3 protein. The table lists about 12,000 distinct CDR3 sequences, roughly 5.4% of them singletons. Time point denoted: sample taken at primary tumor resection. Findings and caveats of the study: It was found that expanded intratumoral alpha and beta TCR counts tracked tumor mutation counts.

No antigen has been assigned to these receptors. The sample consisted of lung tumor tissue, taken at surgery. The receptors derive from a male donor with early-stage non-small cell lung cancer.

The table lists this clonotype with many counts. The chain is built from TRBV7-2 and TRBJ2-3; 11 bases match TRBD2. Germline trimming cut 5 bases from V and 2 bases from J; bases unmatched to any gene: 6. Germline CDR1 and CDR2: SGHTA and FQGNSA. This CDR3 contains 16 residues. The CDR3: CASSLRLAGSTDTQYF. CDR3 DNA: TGTGCCAGCAGCCTCCGACTAGCGGGGTCCACAGATACGCAGTATTTT. Combining the CDR3 with reference TRBV7-2 and TRBJ2-3 gives the whole variable domain GAGVSQSPSNKVTEKGKDVELRCDPISGHTALYWYRQSLGQGLEFLIYFQGNSAPDKSGLPSDRFSAERTGGSVSTLTIQRTQQEDSAVYLCASSLRLAGSTDTQYFGPGTRLTVL.

The table lists this clonotype with many counts. This chain connects TRBV2 to TRBJ2-3, with TRBD2 matching over 9 bases. This CDR3 has 17 amino acids. Germline V gene data show CDR1 as SNHLY and CDR2 as FYNNEI. Unmatched junction bases numbered 8, after V lost 2 bases and J lost 2 bases. The CDR3 reads CASSERRLAAYTDTQYF. DNA for the CDR3: TGTGCCAGCAGTGAAAGGAGACTAGCGGCCTACACAGATACGCAGTATTTT. Combining the CDR3 with reference TRBV2 and TRBJ2-3 gives the whole variable domain EPEVTQTPSHQVTQMGQEVILRCVPISNHLYFYWYRQILGQKVEFLVSFYNNEISEKSEIFDDQFSVERPDGSNFTLKIRSTKLEDSAMYFCASSERRLAAYTDTQYFGPGTRLTVL.

At least ten counts were recorded for this clonotype. V usage is TRBV18 and J usage is TRBJ1-2; 7 bases map to TRBD1. V was pared by 3 bases and J by 6 bases, with 10 bases of the junction left unmatched. This CDR3 contains 15 residues. Per the germline V gene, CDR1 is KGHSH and CDR2 is LQKENI. The CDR3 spells CASSPETGRMNGYTF. The CDR3 DNA is TGTGCCAGCTCACCGGAGACAGGGAGAATGAATGGCTACACCTTC.

The sample holds many counts of this clonotype. This chain connects TRBV6-4 to TRBJ1-1; D ambiguous. The V end lost 4 bases, the J end lost 0 bases, and 6 bases lay between the germline ends. Germline V gene sequence: CDR1 MRHNA, CDR2 SNTAGT. This CDR3 is built from 13 residues. DNA of the CDR3: TGTGCCAGCAGTGCCACAGTGAACACTGAAGCTTTCTTT. It translates to CASSATVNTEAFF.

This clonotype was seen repeatedly, ten times or more. The chain is built from TRBV7-6 and TRBJ1-5; D is ambiguous. Trimming cost V 1 base and J 0 bases, with 10 bases left between them. This CDR3 contains 16 residues. Germline lookup yields CDR1 SGHVS and CDR2 FNYEAQ. The CDR3 DNA sequence: TGTGCCAGCAGCTTAGTCGGCGGACCTAGCAATCAGCCCCAGCATTTT. Translating gives CASSLVGGPSNQPQHF.

This clonotype showed up many times. V and J are TRBV7-6 and TRBJ2-1; perhaps D is TRBD1 or TRBD2 (5 bases each). The germline V and J ends were trimmed by 7 bases and 2 bases, with 15 bases remaining between them. The CDR3 covers 15 residues. Germline loops: CDR1 SGHVS, CDR2 FNYEAQ. CDR3 DNA sequence: TGTGCCAGCATCCGTCTTGGGGGAGCCTACAATGAGCAGTTCTTC. Its protein is CASIRLGGAYNEQFF.

This clonotype was detected ten times or more. The chain employs TRBV6-2 or TRBV6-3 and TRBJ1-1, with D maybe TRBD1 (5 bases). The V gene's germline CDR1 is MNHEY and CDR2 SVGEGT. Deletions cut 7 bases from V and 0 bases from J, with 12 bases between. The CDR3 runs to 14 residues. As DNA, the CDR3 is TGTGCCAGCATGCGGTCAGGGTTGAACACTGAAGCTTTCTTT. As protein: CASMRSGLNTEAFF.

The table lists this clonotype with many counts. The V gene is TRBV5-6, the J gene TRBJ2-7; weak D call: TRBD1 (6 bases). CDR3 size: 14 residues. The V gene's germline CDR1 is SGHDT and CDR2 YYEEEE. Trimming removed 1 base at V and 3 bases at J, with 11 bases between. CDR3 amino acids: CASSLRQGNYEQYF. CDR3 bases: TGTGCCAGCAGCTTGAGGCAGGGGAACTACGAGCAGTACTTC.

This clonotype showed up just a few times. The V call is TRBV2, the J call TRBJ2-1, with D maybe TRBD2 (5 bases). V was cut by 6 bases and J by 5 bases, with 14 bases left in between. The length of the CDR3 is 14 residues. Looked up from germline, CDR1 is SNHLY and CDR2 is FYNNEI. The CDR3 sequence: CASRRAGSHNEQFF. The CDR3 nucleotides read TGTGCCAGCAGGCGGGCGGGTTCCCACAATGAGCAGTTCTTC.

In this sample, this clonotype turned up many times. This rearrangement joins TRBV6-2 or TRBV6-3 to TRBJ2-2, with TRBD1 matching 7 bases. J gave up 1 base and V 6 bases, and 8 bases lay outside the gene matches. CDR1 MNHEY and CDR2 SVGEGT come from the germline V gene. This CDR3 is 16 amino acids long. In nucleotides, the CDR3 is TGTGCCAGCAGAACCCGGGACAGCCAGAACACCGGGGAGCTGTTTTTT. As protein: CASRTRDSQNTGELFF.

This clonotype has a count of ten or more. The chain recombines TRBV5-1 with TRBJ1-1, with a possible D match to TRBD1 (6 bases). The V and J ends lost 0 bases and 0 bases respectively, with 9 bases between them. The CDR3 length is 15 residues. CDR1 is SGHRS and CDR2 is YFSETQ in the germline V gene. CDR3 sequence (DNA): TGCGCCAGCAGCTTGGTTGGGGGCCTGAACACTGAAGCTTTCTTT. Residues: CASSLVGGLNTEAFF.

This clonotype has ten or more counts. This rearrangement joins TRBV12-3 or TRBV12-4 to TRBJ2-2; 7 bases fit TRBD1. This CDR3 comprises 14 residues. V dropped 3 bases and J dropped 7; count of bases not matched to a gene: 5. The CDR3 sequence is CASSLGPGGGELFF. For the CDR3, the DNA is TGTGCCAGCAGTTTGGGACCAGGGGGCGGGGAGCTGTTTTTT.

This clonotype was observed many times. The rearrangement links TRBV12-3 or TRBV12-4 to TRBJ2-1, with D tentatively TRBD1 (6 bases). This CDR3 contains 14 residues. Trimming removed 5 bases from V and 2 bases from J, with 10 bases in between. This chain's CDR3 is CASSTRDTYNEQFF. In nucleotides, the CDR3 is TGTGCCAGCAGTACCCGGGACACCTACAATGAGCAGTTCTTC.

This clonotype was observed at least ten times. The chain couples TRBV11-2 to TRBJ2-2; 10 bases fit TRBD1. Germline trimming cut 3 bases from V and 8 bases from J; bases unmatched to any gene: 15. Germline CDR1 is SGHAT and CDR2 is FQNNGV. The CDR3 extends over 18 amino acids. The CDR3 bases are TGTGCCAGCAGCTTGGATTACCGGGACAGGGGTCTTTCGGGGGAGCTGTTTTTT. Its protein product is CASSLDYRDRGLSGELFF.

This clonotype was recorded at least ten times. The rearrangement links TRBV7-2 to TRBJ1-5; D is undetermined. Germline V gene data show CDR1 as SGHTA and CDR2 as FQGNSA. The CDR3 has 14 residues. V dropped 5 bases and J dropped 3 bases, with 11 bases sitting between them. The DNA for the CDR3 is TGTGCCAGCAGCCCTAGACAAGACAATCAGCCCCAGCATTTT. This translates into CASSPRQDNQPQHF.

This clonotype was observed many times. The chain recombines TRBV11-1 with TRBJ2-1, with D perhaps TRBD1 (6 bases). The CDR3 is 11 amino acids. V shed 4 bases and J shed 15 bases, with 13 bases lying between them. The V gene's germline CDR1 is SGHAT and CDR2 FQDESV (reference sequence). The CDR3 loop reads CASSSPGTPFF. The DNA of the CDR3 is TGTGCCAGCAGCTCCCCCGGGACACCGTTCTTC.

This clonotype was counted at least ten times. CDR3: CASRQGGTVNTGELFF. The CDR3 DNA follows: TGTGCCAGCAGGCAGGGGGGGACGGTGAACACCGGGGAGCTGTTTTTT. The chain employs TRBV9 and TRBJ2-2; D possibly uses TRBD1 or TRBD2 (7 bases each). V gave up 5 bases and J gave up 1 base, with 15 bases separating them. The CDR3 sequence is 16 residues long. Germline V CDR1 and CDR2: SGDLS, YYNGEE. Variable domain in full (rest from reference TRBV9 and TRBJ2-2): DSGVTQTPKHLITATGQRVTLRCSPRSGDLSVYWYQQSLDQGLQFLIQYYNGEERAKGNILERFSAQQFPDLHSELNLSSLELGDSALYFCASRQGGTVNTGELFFGEGSRLTVL.

This clonotype was recorded many times. The rearrangement links TRBV19 to TRBJ1-5, with unresolved D. There are 14 residues in the CDR3. V was cut by 2 bases and J by 11 bases, with 16 bases left in between. Germline CDR1 and CDR2: LNHDA and SQIVND (reference sequence). CDR3 amino acids: CASSILVSGASQHF. The CDR3, as DNA: TGTGCCAGTAGTATACTTGTGAGCGGTGCTTCCCAGCATTTT.

This clonotype was seen ten or more times. The V and J genes are TRBV14 and TRBJ1-2; D ambiguous. The CDR3 length is 12 residues. The V gene's germline CDR1 is SGHDN and CDR2 FVKESK. The V end was cut by 0 bases, the J end by 7 bases, with 6 bases between. The CDR3 here is CASSQERLGYTF. In nucleotides, the CDR3 is TGTGCCAGCAGCCAAGAAAGACTTGGCTACACCTTC.

There are many counts of this clonotype. The J gene is TRBJ2-1, the V gene TRBV20-1; 7 bases are shared with TRBD1. V trimming: 5 bases; J trimming: 0 bases; junction bases outside the gene matches: 4. CDR3 size: 14 residues. CDR1 and CDR2 from the germline V gene are DFQATT and SNEGSKA (reference sequence). DNA of the CDR3: TGCAGTGCTCAGGACAGGAGCTCCTACAATGAGCAGTTCTTC. This gives the protein CSAQDRSSYNEQFF.

The table lists this clonotype with many counts. The V call is TRBV30, the J call TRBJ1-6; D is unclear. V was clipped by 0 bases and J by 0 bases, with 15 bases between them. Looked up from germline, CDR1 is GTSNPN and CDR2 is SVGIG (reference sequence). The CDR3 has 18 amino acids. The CDR3: CAWSVIQPIGSYNSPLHF. CDR3 DNA: TGTGCCTGGAGTGTAATCCAGCCTATCGGCTCCTATAATTCACCCCTCCACTTT.

This clonotype was seen only a few times. The CDR3 reads CASKPGQETYEQYF. DNA of the CDR3: TGTGCCAGCAAGCCGGGACAGGAAACCTACGAGCAGTACTTC. J is TRBJ2-7 and V is TRBV11-1, with TRBD1 identical over 8 bases. Germline-derived CDR1 and CDR2 are SGHAT and FQDESV (reference sequence). J lost 2 bases, V lost 7 bases, and 7 bases had no gene match. This CDR3 region has 14 residues.

This clonotype appeared many times. The V and J genes are TRBV27 and TRBJ2-7; D uncertain. The CDR3 loop spans 13 amino acids. The V end was cut by 3 bases, the J end by 2 bases, with 8 bases between. Germline CDR1 MNHEY, CDR2 SMNVEV (reference sequence). CDR3 coding DNA: TGTGCCAGCAGTTTCCTCTTTGCCTACGAGCAGTACTTC. Protein: CASSFLFAYEQYF.

By sample share, this clonotype is medium-sized. J is TRBJ2-1 and V is TRBV4-3; D is undetermined. V dropped 1 base and J dropped 2 bases, with 3 bases sitting between them. Germline CDR1 LGHNA, CDR2 YSLEER. The CDR3 loop spans 13 amino acids. The CDR3 here is CASSQGTYNEQFF. The DNA for the CDR3 is TGCGCCAGCAGCCAAGGGACCTACAATGAGCAGTTCTTC.

The rearrangement joins TRBV3-1 to TRBJ2-3; D might be TRBD2 (7 bases). The V end lost 5 bases, the J end lost 3 bases, and 18 bases lay between the germline ends. The germline gives CDR1 LGHDT, CDR2 YNNKEL (reference sequence). The CDR3 runs to 16 residues. CDR3 residues: CASSSMWGGATDTQYF. The CDR3 DNA follows: TGTGCCAGCAGCTCCATGTGGGGGGGGGCGACAGATACGCAGTATTTT.

This clonotype has ten or more counts. The genes are TRBV14 and TRBJ1-5, with unresolved D. The germline V gene encodes CDR1 SGHDN and CDR2 FVKESK. Deletions cut 4 bases from V and 5 bases from J, with 9 bases between. This CDR3 has 13 amino acids. For the CDR3, the DNA is TGTGCCAGCAGCCTAGCACCCGATCAGCCCCAGCATTTT. As protein: CASSLAPDQPQHF.

This clonotype occurred many times. This chain links TRBV6-2 or TRBV6-3 with TRBJ1-2; D is uncertain. The CDR3 is 14 residues long. V was cut by 5 bases and J by 2 bases, with 12 bases left in between. Germline CDR1 MNHEY, CDR2 SVGEGT. CDR3 in DNA: TGTGCCAGCAGTCCGAGAGGAGAGAACTATGGCTACACCTTC. Its protein product is CASSPRGENYGYTF.

This clonotype was counted at least ten times. The V gene is TRBV20-1, the J gene TRBJ1-2; TRBD1 matches at 10 bases. This CDR3 is 13 amino acids long. Germline assignment: CDR1 DFQATT and CDR2 SNEGSKA (reference sequence). Trimming removed 5 bases from V and 3 bases from J; junction bases left unmatched: 3. The DNA for the CDR3 is TGCAGTGCTCCCGGGACAGGGGACTATGGCTACACCTTC. It is translated as CSAPGTGDYGYTF.

This clonotype was seen repeatedly, ten times or more. This sequence joins TRBV5-5 and TRBJ2-3; possibly TRBD2 for D (6 bases). The CDR3 runs to 14 residues. Trimming shortened V by 1 base and J by 8 bases, and 14 bases separated the two germline ends. CDR1 SGHKS and CDR2 YYEKEE come from the germline V gene (reference sequence). CDR3 residues: CASSLSREWSTQYF. CDR3 bases: TGTGCCAGCAGCTTGAGTCGGGAGTGGAGTACGCAGTATTTT.

This clonotype was counted ten times or more. V is TRBV29-1 and J is TRBJ2-5, with a weak D call TRBD1 (5 bases). CDR1 SQVTM and CDR2 ANQGSEA come from the germline V gene. This CDR3 has 12 residues. Trimming removed 2 bases at V and 4 bases at J, with 8 bases between. The CDR3 is CSVESGLETQYF. The CDR3 coding sequence is TGCAGCGTTGAATCAGGGCTAGAGACCCAGTACTTC.